The clone carrying this T cell receptor beta chain was seen repeatedly, ten times or more. Its antigen is undetermined. This sample stems from a study of T cells in Graves' hyperthyroidism and ophthalmopathy. Findings of the study overall: Researchers found most expanded thyroid clonotypes above 0.001 in blood as well.

Template material for amplifying TCR beta CDR3 regions consisted of RNA transcripts. First-round RT-PCR with HTBI primers amplified the TCR CDR3 region. TCRdb used MiXCR to reprocess the multiplex PCR reads, holding one entry per CDR3 protein. The repertoire holds approximately 690,000 distinct CDR3 sequences, with about 14% as singletons. Trimming removed 5 bases at V and 4 bases at J, with 9 bases between. Germline CDR1 KGHSH, CDR2 LQKENI. The CDR3 is 13 residues long. Those patients with uncontrolled infection, other autoimmune disease, pregnancy or lactation were excluded. Diagnosis rested on symptoms, serum thyroxine and TRAb, thyroid ultrasound, and orbital computed tomography.

The sample was blood. This receptor was identified in a woman in her forties or fifties with Graves' ophthalmopathy. V and J are TRBV18 and TRBJ1-5; D is possibly TRBD1 (5 bases). The CDR3 sequence: CASSVGTNQPQHF. For the CDR3, the DNA is TGTGCCAGCTCAGTAGGGACGAATCAGCCCCAGCATTTT. The full variable domain, with the rest looked up from reference TRBV18 and TRBJ1-5, is NAGVMQNPRHLVRRRGQEARLRCSPMKGHSHVYWYRQLPEEGLKFMVYLQKENIIDESGMPKERFSAEFPKEGPSILRIQQVVRGDSAAYFCASSVGTNQPQHFGDGTRLSIL.